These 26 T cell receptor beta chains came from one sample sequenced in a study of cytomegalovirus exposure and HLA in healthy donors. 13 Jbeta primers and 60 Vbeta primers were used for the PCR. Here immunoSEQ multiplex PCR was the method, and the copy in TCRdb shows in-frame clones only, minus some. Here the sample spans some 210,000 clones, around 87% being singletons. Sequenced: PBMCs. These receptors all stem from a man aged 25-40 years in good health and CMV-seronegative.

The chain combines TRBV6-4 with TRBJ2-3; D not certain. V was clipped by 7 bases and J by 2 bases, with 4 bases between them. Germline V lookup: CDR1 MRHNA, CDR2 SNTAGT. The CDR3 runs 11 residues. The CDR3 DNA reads TGTGCCAGCAACATCACAGATACGCAGTATTTT. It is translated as CASNITDTQYF.

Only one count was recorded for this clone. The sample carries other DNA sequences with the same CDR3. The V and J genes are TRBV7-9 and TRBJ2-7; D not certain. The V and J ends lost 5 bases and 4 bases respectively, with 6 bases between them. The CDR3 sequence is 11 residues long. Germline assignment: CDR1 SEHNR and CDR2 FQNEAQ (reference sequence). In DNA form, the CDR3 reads TGTGCCAGCAGCCGAGAGTACGAGCAGTACTTC. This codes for CASSREYEQYF.

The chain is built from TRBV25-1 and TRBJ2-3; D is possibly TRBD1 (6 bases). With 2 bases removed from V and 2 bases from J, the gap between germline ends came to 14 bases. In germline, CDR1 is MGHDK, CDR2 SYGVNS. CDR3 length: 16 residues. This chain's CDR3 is CASSELGAALTDTQYF. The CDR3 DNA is TGTGCCAGCAGTGAACTGGGGGCAGCACTCACAGATACGCAGTATTTT.

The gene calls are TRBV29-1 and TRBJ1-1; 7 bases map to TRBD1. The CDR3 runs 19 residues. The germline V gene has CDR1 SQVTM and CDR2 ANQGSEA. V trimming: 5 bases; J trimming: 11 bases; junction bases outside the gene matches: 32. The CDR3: CSVRSPRKGAEGGLSRAFF. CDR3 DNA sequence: TGCAGCGTTCGATCTCCCCGGAAGGGGGCGGAGGGGGGACTTAGTCGGGCTTTCTTT.

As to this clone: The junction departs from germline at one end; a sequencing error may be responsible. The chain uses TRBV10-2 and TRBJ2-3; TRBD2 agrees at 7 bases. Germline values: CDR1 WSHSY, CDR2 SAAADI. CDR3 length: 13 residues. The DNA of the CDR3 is TGCGCCAGCAGTGACCTGACTAGCAGGCAGATACGCTTT. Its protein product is CASSDLTSRQIRF.

The CDR3 region has the DNA TGTGCCAGCAGCCGGCGAGGAGCGGGAGCGTACAATGAGCAGTTCTTC. This codes for CASSRRGAGAYNEQFF. V and J are TRBV4-2 and TRBJ2-1; 8 nucleotides align to TRBD2. V was pared by 4 bases and J by 4 bases, with 9 bases of the junction left unmatched. Per germline, CDR1 LGHNA and CDR2 YNFKEQ. The CDR3 contains 16 residues.

The CDR3 protein is CASSAIPSSYNEQFF. The CDR3 DNA follows: TGTGCCAGCAGTGCCATCCCGAGCTCCTACAATGAGCAGTTCTTC. The chain is built from TRBV28 and TRBJ2-1; D gene ambiguous. The V gene lost 5 bases and the J gene lost 0 bases, with 11 bases spanning the gap. Germline CDR1 and CDR2: MDHEN and SYDVKM. This CDR3 has 15 amino acids.

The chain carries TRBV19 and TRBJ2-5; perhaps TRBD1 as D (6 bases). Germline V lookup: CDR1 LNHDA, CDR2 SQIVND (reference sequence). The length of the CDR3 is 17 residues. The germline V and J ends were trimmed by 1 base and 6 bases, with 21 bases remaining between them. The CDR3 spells CASSIARSPLWGQTQYF. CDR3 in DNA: TGTGCCAGTAGTATAGCCAGATCCCCTCTATGGGGGCAGACCCAGTACTTC.

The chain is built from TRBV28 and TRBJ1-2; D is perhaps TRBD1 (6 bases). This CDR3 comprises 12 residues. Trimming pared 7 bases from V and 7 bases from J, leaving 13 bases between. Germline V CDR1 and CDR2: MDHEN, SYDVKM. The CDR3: CASNPGGPGYTF. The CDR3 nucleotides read TGTGCCAGCAACCCGGGGGGGCCTGGCTACACCTTC.

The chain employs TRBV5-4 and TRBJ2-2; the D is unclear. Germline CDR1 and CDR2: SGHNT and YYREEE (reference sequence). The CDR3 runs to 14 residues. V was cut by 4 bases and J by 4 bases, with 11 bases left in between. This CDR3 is CASSRGVGTGELFF. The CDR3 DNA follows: TGTGCCAGCAGCCGAGGAGTCGGCACCGGGGAGCTGTTTTTT.

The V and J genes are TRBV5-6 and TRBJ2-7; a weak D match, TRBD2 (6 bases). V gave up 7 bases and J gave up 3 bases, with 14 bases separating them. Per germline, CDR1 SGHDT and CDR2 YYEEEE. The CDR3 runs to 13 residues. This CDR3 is CASYRAGGYEQYF. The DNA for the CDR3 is TGTGCCAGCTACCGTGCCGGGGGCTACGAGCAGTACTTC.

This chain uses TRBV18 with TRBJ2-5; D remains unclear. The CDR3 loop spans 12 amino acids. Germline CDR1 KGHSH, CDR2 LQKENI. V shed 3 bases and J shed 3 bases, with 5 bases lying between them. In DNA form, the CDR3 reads TGTGCCAGCTCACCCCAGAAAGAGACCCAGTACTTC. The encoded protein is CASSPQKETQYF.

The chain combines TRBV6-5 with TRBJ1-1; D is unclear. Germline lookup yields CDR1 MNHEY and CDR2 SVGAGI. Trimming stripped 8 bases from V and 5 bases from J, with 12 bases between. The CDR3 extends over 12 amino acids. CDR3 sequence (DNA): TGTGCCAGCGCGGGCGGCAGAACTGAAGCTTTCTTT. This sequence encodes CASAGGRTEAFF.

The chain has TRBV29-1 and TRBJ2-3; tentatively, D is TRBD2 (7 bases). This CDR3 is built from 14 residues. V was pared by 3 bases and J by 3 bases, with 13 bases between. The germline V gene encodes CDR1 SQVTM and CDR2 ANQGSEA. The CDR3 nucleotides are TGCAGCGTTGATCGGGGGAGGGGGACAGATACGCAGTATTTT. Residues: CSVDRGRGTDTQYF.

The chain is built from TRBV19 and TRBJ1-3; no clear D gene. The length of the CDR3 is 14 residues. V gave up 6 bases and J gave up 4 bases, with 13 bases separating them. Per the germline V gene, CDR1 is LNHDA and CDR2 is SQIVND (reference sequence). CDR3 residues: CASSTPPTGNTIYF. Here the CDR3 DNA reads TGTGCCAGTAGCACACCACCCACCGGAAACACCATATATTTT. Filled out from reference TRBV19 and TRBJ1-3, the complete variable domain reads DGGITQSPKYLFRKEGQNVTLSCEQNLNHDAMYWYRQDPGQGLRLIYYSQIVNDFQKGDIAEGYSVSREKKESFPLTVTSAQKNPTAFYLCASSTPPTGNTIYFGEGSWLTVV.

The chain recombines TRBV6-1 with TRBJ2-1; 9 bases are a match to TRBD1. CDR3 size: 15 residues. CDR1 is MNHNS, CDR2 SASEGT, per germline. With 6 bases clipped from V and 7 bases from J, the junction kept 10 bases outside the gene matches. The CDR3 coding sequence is TGTGCCAGCAGGAGGGGGGGACAGGGAGGTAATGAGCAGTTCTTC. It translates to CASRRGGQGGNEQFF.

CDR3 in DNA: TGCAGCGTTCGGACAGGAGAAAACACTGAAGCTTTCTTT. Amino acid sequence: CSVRTGENTEAFF. This chain links TRBV29-1 with TRBJ1-1; 7 positions agree with TRBD1. The CDR3 totals 13 residues. In germline, CDR1 is SQVTM, CDR2 ANQGSEA. With 5 bases clipped from V and 2 bases from J, the junction kept 5 bases outside the gene matches.

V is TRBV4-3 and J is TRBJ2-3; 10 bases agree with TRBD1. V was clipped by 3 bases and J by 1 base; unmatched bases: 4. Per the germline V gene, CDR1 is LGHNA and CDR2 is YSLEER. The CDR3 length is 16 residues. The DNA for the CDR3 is TGCGCCAGCAGCCAGGGACAGGGGATGGGCACAGATACGCAGTATTTT. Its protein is CASSQGQGMGTDTQYF.

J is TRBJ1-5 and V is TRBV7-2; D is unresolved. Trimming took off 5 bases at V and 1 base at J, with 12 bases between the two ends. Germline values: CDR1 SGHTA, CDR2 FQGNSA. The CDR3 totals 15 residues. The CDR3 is CASSRDGFSNQPQHF. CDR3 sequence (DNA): TGTGCCAGCAGCCGTGACGGGTTCAGCAATCAGCCCCAGCATTTT.

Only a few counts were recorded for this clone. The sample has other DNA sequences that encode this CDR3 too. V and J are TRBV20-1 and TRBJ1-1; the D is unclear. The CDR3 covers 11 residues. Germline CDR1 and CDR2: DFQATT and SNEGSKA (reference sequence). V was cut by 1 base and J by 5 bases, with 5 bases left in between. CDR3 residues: CSARVRTEAFF. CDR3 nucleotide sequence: TGCAGTGCTAGAGTACGGACTGAAGCTTTCTTT.

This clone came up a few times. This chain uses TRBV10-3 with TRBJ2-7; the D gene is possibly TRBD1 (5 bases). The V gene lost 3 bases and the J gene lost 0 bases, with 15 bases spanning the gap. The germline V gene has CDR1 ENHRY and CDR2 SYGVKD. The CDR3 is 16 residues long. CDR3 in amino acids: CAISDRRDRISYEQYF. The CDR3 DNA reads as TGTGCCATCAGTGATCGGCGAGACAGAATCTCCTACGAGCAGTACTTC.

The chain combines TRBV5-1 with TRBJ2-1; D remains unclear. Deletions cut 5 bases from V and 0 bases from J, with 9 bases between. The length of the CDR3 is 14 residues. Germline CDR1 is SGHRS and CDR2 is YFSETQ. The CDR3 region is CASRSASSYNEQFF. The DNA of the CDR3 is TGCGCCAGCAGATCTGCGAGCTCCTACAATGAGCAGTTCTTC.

The CDR3 bases are TGTGCCAGCAGGGGACTAGCGCGTGATACGCAGTATTTT. Amino acids: CASRGLARDTQYF. The rearrangement joins TRBV5-4 to TRBJ2-3; 10 bases fit TRBD2. The CDR3 sequence is 13 residues long. Per the germline V gene, CDR1 is SGHNT and CDR2 is YYREEE (reference sequence). Trimming removed 5 bases from V and 6 bases from J; junction bases left unmatched: 3. Drawing the rest from reference TRBV5-4 and TRBJ2-3, the complete variable domain is ETGVTQSPTHLIKTRGQQVTLRCSSQSGHNTVSWYQQALGQGPQFIFQYYREEENGRGNFPPRFSGLQFPNYSSELNVNALELDDSALYLCASRGLARDTQYFGPGTRLTVL.

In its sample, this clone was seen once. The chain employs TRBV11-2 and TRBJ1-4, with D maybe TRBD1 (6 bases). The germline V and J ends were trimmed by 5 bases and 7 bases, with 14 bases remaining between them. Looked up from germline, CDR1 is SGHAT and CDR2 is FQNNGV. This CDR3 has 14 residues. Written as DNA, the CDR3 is TGTGCCAGCAGCCATACCAGGGGAAGTGAAAAACTGTTTTTT. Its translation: CASSHTRGSEKLFF. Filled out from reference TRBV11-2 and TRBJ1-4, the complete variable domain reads EAGVAQSPRYKIIEKRQSVAFWCNPISGHATLYWYQQILGQGPKLLIQFQNNGVVDDSQLPKDRFSAERLKGVDSTLKIQPAKLEDSAVYLCASSHTRGSEKLFFGSGTQLSVL.

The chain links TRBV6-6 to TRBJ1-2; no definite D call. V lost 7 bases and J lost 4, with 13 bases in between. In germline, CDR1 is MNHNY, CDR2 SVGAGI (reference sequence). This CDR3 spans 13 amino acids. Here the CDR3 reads CASTPGKGYGYTF. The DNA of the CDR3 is TGTGCCAGCACCCCGGGAAAGGGCTATGGCTACACCTTC.

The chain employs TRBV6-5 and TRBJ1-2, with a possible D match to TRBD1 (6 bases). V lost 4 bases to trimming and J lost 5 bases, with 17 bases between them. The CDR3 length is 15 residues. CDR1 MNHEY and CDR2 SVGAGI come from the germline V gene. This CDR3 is CASSLTQGTRYGYTF. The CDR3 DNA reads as TGTGCCAGCAGTTTAACTCAGGGGACGCGGTATGGCTACACCTTC.